Listed here is a single TCR beta chain. The clone's antigen remains unknown. Base qualities are not recorded, but no much larger clone differs from it by a single base. The immunoSEQ Assay was the method used to sequence TCRbeta CDR3 regions. After extraction, genomic DNA underwent amplification by bias-controlled multiplex PCR, followed by high-throughput sequencing. The published analysis was carried out like this. Collapsing and filtering of sequences were performed to quantify the absolute abundance of each unique TCRbeta CDR3 region. Usable DNA was measured by amplifying reference genes present in all nucleated cells, and TCRbeta template counts were normalized to that usable DNA to estimate T cell fraction. Repertoire TCRs were annotated as SARS-CoV-2-specific when V gene, CDR3 amino acid sequence and J gene were exactly matched to a known reactive TCR set. The reference SARS-CoV-2 TCR set was derived from MIRA and filtered for enrichment in COVID-19-positive ImmuneCODE repertoires, a step that removed public or cross-reactive TCRs. Using the MIRA antigens, annotated TCRs were further analysed by specific ORF or by position within an ORF. Breadth was defined as the number of annotated unique rearrangements divided by the total number of unique productive rearrangements, and depth was defined as the summed frequency of the annotated unique rearrangements. Two-sided Wilcoxon rank-sum tests were used to compare TCR breadth between groups. TCRdb carries this immuneACCESS record with in-frame sequences only. Its versions omit some clonotypes, under half of them owing to an unresolved V gene in the studies checked, with the rest unexplained. V, J and clone size are taken as reported in that table, and D and trimming were inferred from the DNA itself. This sample holds about 180,000 clones; 87% were observed only once. In total, the top ten clones hold under 7.5% of the sample.

These data belong to a study of Ad26.COV2.S vaccination and SARS-CoV-2 variants (dated by TCRdb to the early 2020s). In the study overall: TCRbeta repertoire sequencing served as the tool for gauging how specific and how broad the SARS-CoV-2-reactive T cell receptors were following Ad26.COV2.S vaccination. A total of 32 samples were included in the TCR-sequenced set, comprising some 20 Ad26.COV2.S vaccine recipients, 5 placebo recipients and 8 SARS-CoV-2 convalescent individuals. Beyond this particular receptor, the publication reports: Comparable non-spike TCR breadth was observed between vaccine and placebo recipients, consistent with only spike being contained in the vaccine. The authors noted that the TCR breadth and depth analyses may have underestimated total T cell responses. After vaccination, spike-specific CD8+ and CD4+ T cell responses were reported to show substantial breadth. Compared with placebo recipients, Ad26.COV2.S recipients showed higher spike-specific TCR breadth (P = 0.0014).

V sheds 5 bases and J sheds 8 bases, leaving 18 bases between their ends. The germline V gene specifies MDHEN as CDR1 and SYDVKM as CDR2. Measured from the cysteine to the phenylalanine, the CDR3 is 14 residues long. Only CDR3 DNA is held: 42 bases, read in frame from base 1. This specimen's time point label, interpreted: individuals recovered from natural SARS-CoV-2 infection. The TCR originated in a human donor who had recovered from COVID-19. Here the sequenced sample was peripheral blood, taken after recovery from COVID-19. The sequence links TRBV28 to TRBJ1-2, with a tentative D gene TRBD1 over 5 matching bases. The nucleotides read TGTGCCAGCAGTCCCACCGGCAGGGTGGAAGGCTACACCTTC. Translated, this gives CASSPTGRVEGYTF.